Sequencing of this TCR beta chain was carried out in a study of radiotherapy plus CTLA-4 blockade in lung cancer. Study outcomes and limitations: The best predictor of response was reported to be early blood T cell clone dynamics, with interferon-beta.

With regard to this clone: Antigen: not known.

V was clipped by 4 bases and J by 1 base; unmatched bases: 8. Germline lookup yields CDR1 SGHRS and CDR2 YFSETQ. CDR3 size: 15 residues. Some clones are missing from TCRdb's copy, which holds only in-frame ones; the method was immunoSEQ multiplex PCR. Of under 65,000 clones listed, approximately 84% were seen once; the top ten hold about 6.1%. V usage is TRBV5-1 and J usage is TRBJ2-7, with 7 bases lining up with TRBD1. The origin of this receptor is a human donor with non-small cell lung cancer whose response to radiotherapy plus ipilimumab could not be evaluated. This sample comprised peripheral blood, obtained from a patient treated with radiotherapy plus ipilimumab. The CDR3 spells CASSGPGTDSYEQYF. The CDR3 nucleotides read TGCGCCAGCAGCGGGCCTGGGACAGATTCCTACGAGCAGTACTTC.